This paragraph reports one T cell receptor beta chain. This entry is derived from a study of memory CD4+ T cells and cytomegalovirus serostatus. Study information: Of the healthy Belgian adults, 8 to 10 were CMV seropositive and about two dozen seronegative.

The assay was immunoSEQ multiplex PCR, and TCRdb's table has in-frame clones only and misses some. The top ten clones hold nearly 0.9% of a sample with about 61,000 clones, 75% to 85% of them seen once. The sort gate was single viable CD3+CD4+CD8-CD45RO+ cells for memory CD4+ T cells. CDR1 SGHVS and CDR2 FQNEAQ come from the germline V gene. This CDR3 comprises 15 residues. The V gene end was trimmed by 5 bases and the J gene end by 0 bases; junction bases not matched to a gene: 4. The gene calls are TRBV7-8 and TRBJ2-1; 7 nucleotides agree with TRBD2. The material sequenced was memory CD4+ T cells from blood. The TCR originated in an adult in good health and CMV-seronegative. The CDR3 spells CASSRREDSYNEQFF. CDR3 nucleotides: TGTGCCAGCAGCCGCCGGGAGGACTCCTACAATGAGCAGTTCTTC.